This entry concerns a single T cell receptor (beta chain). The data are from a study of blood T cell repertoires in COVID-19. Across the study: T cells, B-cell-depleted T cells, or PBMCs provided the cDNA or gDNA that served as material.

V shed 0 bases and J shed 7 bases, with 14 bases lying between them. Germline V gives CDR1 SGDLS, CDR2 YYNGEE. This CDR3 contains 15 residues. Libraries were prepared by immunoSEQ multiplex PCR; TCRdb keeps only in-frame clonotypes and omits some of them. Of about 18,000 clones detected, around 90% appear once; the ten largest clones hold about 8.3%. The chain employs TRBV9 and TRBJ2-1, with D maybe TRBD2 (5 bases). The sample comprised peripheral blood. The clonotype comes from a human donor in a cohort sampled during active COVID-19. The donor label of this sample is uncertain. This CDR3 is CASSVAPGEWNEQFF. The CDR3 DNA is TGTGCCAGCAGCGTAGCGCCCGGGGAGTGGAATGAGCAGTTCTTC.